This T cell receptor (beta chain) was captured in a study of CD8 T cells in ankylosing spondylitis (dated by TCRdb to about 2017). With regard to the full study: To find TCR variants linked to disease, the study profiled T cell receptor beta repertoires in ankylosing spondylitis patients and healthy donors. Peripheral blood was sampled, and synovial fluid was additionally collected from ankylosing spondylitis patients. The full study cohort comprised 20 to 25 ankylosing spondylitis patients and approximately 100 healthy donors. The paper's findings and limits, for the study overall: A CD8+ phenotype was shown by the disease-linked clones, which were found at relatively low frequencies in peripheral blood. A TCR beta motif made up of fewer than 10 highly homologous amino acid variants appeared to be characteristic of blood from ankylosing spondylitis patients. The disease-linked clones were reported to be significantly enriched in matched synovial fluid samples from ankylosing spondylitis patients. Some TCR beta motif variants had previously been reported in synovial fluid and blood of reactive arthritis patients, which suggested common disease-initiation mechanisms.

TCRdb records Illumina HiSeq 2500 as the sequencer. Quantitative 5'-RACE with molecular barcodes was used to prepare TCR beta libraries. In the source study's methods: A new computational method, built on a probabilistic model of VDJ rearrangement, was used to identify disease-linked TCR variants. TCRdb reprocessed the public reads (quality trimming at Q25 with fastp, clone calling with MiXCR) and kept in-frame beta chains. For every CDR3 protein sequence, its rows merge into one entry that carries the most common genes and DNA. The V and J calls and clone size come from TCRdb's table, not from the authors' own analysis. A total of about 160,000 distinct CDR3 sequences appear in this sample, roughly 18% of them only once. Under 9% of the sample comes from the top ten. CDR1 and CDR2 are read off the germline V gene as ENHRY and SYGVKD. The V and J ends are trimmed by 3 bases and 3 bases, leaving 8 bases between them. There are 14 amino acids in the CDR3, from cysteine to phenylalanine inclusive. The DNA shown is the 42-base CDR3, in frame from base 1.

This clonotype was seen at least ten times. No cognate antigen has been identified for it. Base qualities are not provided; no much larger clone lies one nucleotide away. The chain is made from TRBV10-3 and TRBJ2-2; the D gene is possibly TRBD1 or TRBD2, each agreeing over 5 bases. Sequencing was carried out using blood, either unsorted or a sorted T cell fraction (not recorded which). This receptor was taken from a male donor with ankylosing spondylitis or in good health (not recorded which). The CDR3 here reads CAISDGDHTGELFF. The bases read TGTGCCATCAGTGACGGGGACCACACCGGGGAGCTGTTTTTT.